These T cell receptor beta chains were read from a single sample in a study of T cells in Graves' hyperthyroidism and ophthalmopathy. In TCRdb, the multiplex PCR reads were re-called with MiXCR into one record per CDR3 protein. The sample records a few hundred thousand distinct CDR3 sequences, just over 45% being singletons. The specimen was peripheral blood or thyroid tissue (not recorded which). The receptor set was obtained from a young woman with Graves' hyperthyroidism. Both conserved end residues are part of each CDR3. A D gene is named only where the DNA matches it firmly. Size values are once, few and many counts, or a class for expanded clones, and some rows have none.

. | TRBJ1-2 | TRBV15 | once | TGTGCCACCAGCTCGCAGGGGACTTCCTATGGCTACACCTTC | CATSSQGTSYGYTF
. | TRBJ1-5 | TRBV20-1 | many | TGCAGTGCTAGCGGCCAGCATTTT | CSASGQHF
. | TRBJ1-5 | TRBV19 | . | TGTGCCAGTAGTATAGATCGGGCAGATAATCAGCCCCAGCATTTT | CASSIDRADNQPQHF
. | TRBJ1-5 | TRBV7-9 | many | TGTGCCAGCAGCCCGGAGGGACTCAATCAGCCCCAGCATTTT | CASSPEGLNQPQHF
TRBD1 | TRBJ2-7 | TRBV7-2 | . | TGTGCCAGCTCACCATTCACGAGACAGGGGTCCAGCGAGCAGTACTTC | CASSPFTRQGSSEQYF
. | TRBJ1-2 | TRBV2 | . | TGTGCCAGCAGTGTCAACAGGGACCTCAACTATGGCTACACCTTC | CASSVNRDLNYGYTF
. | TRBJ1-5 | TRBV7-3 | . | TGTGCCAGCAGTTACTCCCTCCCGCATGATAGCAATCAGCCCCAGCATTTT | CASSYSLPHDSNQPQHF
. | TRBJ1-4 | TRBV19 | . | TGTGCCAGTAGTATTGCGGTTGCTAATGAAAAACTGTTTTTT | CASSIAVANEKLFF
TRBD1 | TRBJ1-1 | TRBV5-8 | . | TGTGCCAGCAGCCGGGGACAGGTGAGCACTGAAGCTTTCTTT | CASSRGQVSTEAFF
. | TRBJ1-4 | TRBV29-1 | . | TGCAGCGTTGAAGAGGGTGTTGAAAAACTGTTTTTT | CSVEEGVEKLFF
. | TRBJ2-7 | TRBV20-1 | many | TGCAGTGCTAGAGATGGGGGAGGCGTCTCCTACGAGCAGTACTTC | CSARDGGGVSYEQYF
. | TRBJ1-1 | TRBV29-1 | . | TGCAGCGTTAGGGGGGGCACTGAAGCTTTCTTT | CSVRGGTEAFF
TRBD1 | TRBJ2-7 | TRBV6-1 | few | TGTGCCAGCAGTGCTCGGTATCAGGGGGCGTCCTACGAGCAGTACTTC | CASSARYQGASYEQYF
TRBD1 | TRBJ2-7 | TRBV6-1 | . | TGTGCCAGCAGTCCGACGACAGGGGTCTACGAGCAGTACTTC | CASSPTTGVYEQYF
. | TRBJ2-5 | TRBV2 | . | TGTGCCAGCAGTGCAATAGGGGGGGCCGGGGAGACCCAGTACTTC | CASSAIGGAGETQYF
. | TRBJ1-6 | TRBV5-1 | few | TGCGCCAGCAGCTTGGCCGGGGCAGAAAATTCACCCCTCCACTTT | CASSLAGAENSPLHF
TRBD1 | TRBJ2-2 | TRBV20-1 | few | TGCAGTGCTAGAGGGGACAGGGCTACCGGGGAGCTGTTTTTT | CSARGDRATGELFF
. | TRBJ2-5 | TRBV7-3 | many | TGTGCCAGCAGCTTAGCTCCGTCCGAGACCCAGTACTTC | CASSLAPSETQYF
TRBD1 | TRBJ2-7 | TRBV2 | few | TGTGCCAGCAGTCGGGGACAGGGGGATGACGAGCAGTACTTC | CASSRGQGDDEQYF
. | TRBJ2-7 | TRBV25-1 | . | TGTGCCCGCTTCGAGCAGTACTTC | CARFEQYF
. | TRBJ1-6 | TRBV7-2 | many | TGTGCCAGCAGCTTTTTCGGCCCACCCCTCCACTTT | CASSFFGPPLHF
. | TRBJ1-3 | TRBV2 | many | TGTGCCAGCAGTGATGTTGGAAACACCATATATTTT | CASSDVGNTIYF
. | TRBJ1-5 | TRBV7-6 | many | TGTGCCAGCAGCTTGACCCAGGGTCGTCATCAGCCCCAGCATTTT | CASSLTQGRHQPQHF
. | TRBJ2-5 | TRBV15 | . | TGTGCCACCAGCAGAGCGGGAGTAGAGACCCAGTACTTC | CATSRAGVETQYF
TRBD2 | TRBJ2-5 | TRBV4-1 | many | TGCGCCAGCAGCGCTCCTCCTGCGGGAGGGCCTCAGGAGACCCAGTACTTC | CASSAPPAGGPQETQYF
. | TRBJ2-3 | TRBV15 | . | TGTGCCACCAGCAGAGATCCCTCAGATACGCAGTATTTT | CATSRDPSDTQYF
. | TRBJ1-1 | TRBV29-1 | few | TGCAGCGTGGCGTTTTTTTTGCGGAGCCCGACCGAGGCTGAAGCTTTCTTT | CSVAFFLRSPTEAEAFF
. | TRBJ1-3 | TRBV10-2 | few | TGCGCCAGCAGTGTTGACAGCTCTTACTCTGGAAACACCATATATTTT | CASSVDSSYSGNTIYF
. | TRBJ2-6 | TRBV15 | few | TGTGCCACCACCAAAGGACACGGACGCTCTGGGGCCAACGTCCTGACTTTC | CATTKGHGRSGANVLTF
. | TRBJ1-5 | TRBV10-3 | many | TGTGCCACCCGACAGTTACTTAGCAATCAGCCCCAGCATTTT | CATRQLLSNQPQHF
. | TRBJ1-6 | TRBV10-3 | . | TGTGCCATCCGCGAGGGGACCCAAGAAAATTCACCCCTCCACTTT | CAIREGTQENSPLHF